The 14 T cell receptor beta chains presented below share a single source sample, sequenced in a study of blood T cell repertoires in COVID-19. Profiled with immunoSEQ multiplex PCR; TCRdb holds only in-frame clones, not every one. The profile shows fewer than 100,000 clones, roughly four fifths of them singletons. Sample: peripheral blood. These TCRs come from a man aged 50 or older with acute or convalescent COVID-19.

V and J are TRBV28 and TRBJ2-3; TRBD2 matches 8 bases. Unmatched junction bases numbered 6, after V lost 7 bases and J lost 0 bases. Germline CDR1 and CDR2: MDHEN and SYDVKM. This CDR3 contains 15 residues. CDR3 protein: CASNPAGVSTDTQYF. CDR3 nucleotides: TGTGCCAGCAATCCAGCGGGAGTAAGCACAGATACGCAGTATTTT.

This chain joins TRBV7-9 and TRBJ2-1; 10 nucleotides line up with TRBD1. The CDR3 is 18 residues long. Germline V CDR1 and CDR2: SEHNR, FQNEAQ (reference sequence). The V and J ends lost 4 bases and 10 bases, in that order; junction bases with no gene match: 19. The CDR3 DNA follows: TGTGCCAGCAGCTCAACCGGACGGTGGACAGGGGGACGTGGAGAGCAGTTCTTC. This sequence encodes CASSSTGRWTGGRGEQFF.

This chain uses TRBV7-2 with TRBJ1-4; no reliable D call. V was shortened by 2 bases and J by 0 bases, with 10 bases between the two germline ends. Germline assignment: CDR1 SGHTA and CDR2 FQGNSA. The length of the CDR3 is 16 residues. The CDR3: CASSLRGYTTNEKLFF. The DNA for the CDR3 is TGTGCCAGCAGCTTACGAGGGTACACAACTAATGAAAAACTGTTTTTT.

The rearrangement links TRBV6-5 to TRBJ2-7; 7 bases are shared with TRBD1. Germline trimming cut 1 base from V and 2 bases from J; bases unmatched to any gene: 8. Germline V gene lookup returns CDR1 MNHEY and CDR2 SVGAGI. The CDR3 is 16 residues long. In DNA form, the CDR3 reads TGTGCCAGCAGTTACTACCCGACAGGGAAGGCCTACGAGCAGTACTTC. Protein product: CASSYYPTGKAYEQYF.

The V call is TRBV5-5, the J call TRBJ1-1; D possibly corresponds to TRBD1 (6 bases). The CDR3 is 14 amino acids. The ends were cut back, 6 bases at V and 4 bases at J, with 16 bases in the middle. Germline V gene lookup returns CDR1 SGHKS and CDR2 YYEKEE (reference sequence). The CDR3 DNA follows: TGTGCCAGCAAACGGGGCCCAGGGGCCACTGAAGCTTTCTTT. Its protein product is CASKRGPGATEAFF.

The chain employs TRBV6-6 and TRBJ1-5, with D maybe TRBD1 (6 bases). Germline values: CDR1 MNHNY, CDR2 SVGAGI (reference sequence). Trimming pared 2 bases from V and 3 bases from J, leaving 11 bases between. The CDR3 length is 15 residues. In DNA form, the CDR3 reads TGTGCCAGCAGTTACCCGACAGGAATCAATCAGCCCCAGCATTTT. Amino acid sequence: CASSYPTGINQPQHF.

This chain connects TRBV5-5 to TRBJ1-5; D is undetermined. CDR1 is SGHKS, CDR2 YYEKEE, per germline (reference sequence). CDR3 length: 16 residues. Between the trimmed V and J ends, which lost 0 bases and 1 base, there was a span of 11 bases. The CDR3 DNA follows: TGTGCCAGCAGCTTGGAGGGCGGGTGGAGCAATCAGCCCCAGCATTTT. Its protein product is CASSLEGGWSNQPQHF.

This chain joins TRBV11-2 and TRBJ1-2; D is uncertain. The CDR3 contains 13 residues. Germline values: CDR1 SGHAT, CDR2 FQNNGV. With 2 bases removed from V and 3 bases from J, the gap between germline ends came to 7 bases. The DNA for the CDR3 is TGTGCCAGCAGCTTATGGGGAGACTATGGCTACACCTTC. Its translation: CASSLWGDYGYTF.

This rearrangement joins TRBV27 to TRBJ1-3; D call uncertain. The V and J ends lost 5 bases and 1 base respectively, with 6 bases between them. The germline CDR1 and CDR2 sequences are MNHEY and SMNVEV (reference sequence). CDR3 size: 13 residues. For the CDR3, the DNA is TGTGCCAGCAGTAGAGGGTCTGGAAACACCATATATTTT. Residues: CASSRGSGNTIYF.

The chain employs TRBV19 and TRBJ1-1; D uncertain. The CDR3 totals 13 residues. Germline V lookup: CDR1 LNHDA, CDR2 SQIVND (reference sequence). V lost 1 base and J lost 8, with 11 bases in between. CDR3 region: CASSIGRKTEAFF. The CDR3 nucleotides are TGTGCCAGTAGTATAGGTAGGAAGACAGAAGCTTTCTTT.

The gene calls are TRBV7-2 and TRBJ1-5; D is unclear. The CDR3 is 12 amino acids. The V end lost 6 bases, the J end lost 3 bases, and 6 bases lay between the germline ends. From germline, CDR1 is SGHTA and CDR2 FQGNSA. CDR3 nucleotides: TGTGCCAGCAGGGAGGCCAATCAGCCCCAGCATTTT. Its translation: CASREANQPQHF.

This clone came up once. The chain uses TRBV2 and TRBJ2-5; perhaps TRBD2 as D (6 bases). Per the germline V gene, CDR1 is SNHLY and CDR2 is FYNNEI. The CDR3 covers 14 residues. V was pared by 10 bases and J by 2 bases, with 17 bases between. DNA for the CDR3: TGTGCCACCTCTCCCGGGGGACCTCAAGAGACCCAGTACTTC. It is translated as CATSPGGPQETQYF. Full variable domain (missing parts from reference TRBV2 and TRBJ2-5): EPEVTQTPSHQVTQMGQEVILRCVPISNHLYFYWYRQILGQKVEFLVSFYNNEISEKSEIFDDQFSVERPDGSNFTLKIRSTKLEDSAMYFCATSPGGPQETQYFGPGTRLLVL.

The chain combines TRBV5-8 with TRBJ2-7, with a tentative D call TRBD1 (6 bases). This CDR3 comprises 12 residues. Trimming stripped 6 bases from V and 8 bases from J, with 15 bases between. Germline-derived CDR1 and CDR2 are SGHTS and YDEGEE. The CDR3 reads CASNRQDPKQYF. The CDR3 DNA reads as TGTGCCAGCAACCGACAGGACCCGAAGCAGTACTTC.

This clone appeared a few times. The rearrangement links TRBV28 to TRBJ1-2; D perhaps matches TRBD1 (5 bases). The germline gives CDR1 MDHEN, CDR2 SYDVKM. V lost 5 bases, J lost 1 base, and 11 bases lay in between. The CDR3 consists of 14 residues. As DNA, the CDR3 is TGTGCCAGCAGTACCCGGAGGGGTAACTATGGCTACACCTTC. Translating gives CASSTRRGNYGYTF.